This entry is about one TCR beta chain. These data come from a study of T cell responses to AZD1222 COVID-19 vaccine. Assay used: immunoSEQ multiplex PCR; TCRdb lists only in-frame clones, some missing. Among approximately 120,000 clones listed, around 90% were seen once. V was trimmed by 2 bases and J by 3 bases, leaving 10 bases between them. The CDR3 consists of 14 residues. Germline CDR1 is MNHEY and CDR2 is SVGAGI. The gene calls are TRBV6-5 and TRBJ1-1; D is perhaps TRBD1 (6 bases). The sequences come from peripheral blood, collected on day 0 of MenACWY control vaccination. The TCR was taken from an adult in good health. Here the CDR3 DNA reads TGTGCCAGCAGTTACATGGGGGCCGACACTGAAGCTTTCTTT. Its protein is CASSYMGADTEAFF.